Presented here are 28 T cell receptor beta chains from one specimen sequenced in a study of blood T cell repertoires in COVID-19. Some clones are missing from TCRdb's copy, which holds only in-frame ones; the method was immunoSEQ multiplex PCR. Among 120,000 to 150,000 clones listed, roughly 85% were seen once. Sequencing used peripheral blood. The receptors stem from a woman aged 55-70 years with COVID-19, enrolled during active disease.

The genes are TRBV20-1 and TRBJ2-1; possible D gene TRBD1, 6 bases. This CDR3 has 15 residues. Trimming cost V 3 bases and J 2 bases, with 14 bases left between them. Germline V lookup: CDR1 DFQATT, CDR2 SNEGSKA (reference sequence). The CDR3 reads CSASDLDSTYNEQFF. DNA for the CDR3: TGCAGTGCTAGTGATCTGGACAGTACCTACAATGAGCAGTTCTTC.

This chain connects TRBV19 to TRBJ1-3, with 7 bases aligning to TRBD1. CDR1 is LNHDA, CDR2 SQIVND, per germline (reference sequence). This CDR3 comprises 16 residues. V shed 7 bases and J 0 bases; nucleotides not matched to a gene: 9. CDR3: CASTLTGPDSGNTIYF. The CDR3 coding sequence is TGTGCCAGTACCCTGACAGGGCCGGACTCTGGAAACACCATATATTTT.

This sequence joins TRBV7-9 and TRBJ1-1; 7 bases match TRBD1. Germline V gene lookup returns CDR1 SEHNR and CDR2 FQNEAQ (reference sequence). The CDR3 sequence is 15 residues long. V trimming: 4 bases; J trimming: 4 bases; junction bases outside the gene matches: 9. CDR3 bases: TGTGCCAGCAGCTCCTCCCAGGGGGATGGCACTGAAGCTTTCTTT. It yields the protein CASSSSQGDGTEAFF.

The chain is built from TRBV19 and TRBJ2-2; 7 bases match TRBD1. The junction had 5 bases not matched to a gene; V was cut back by 10 bases and J by 0 bases. CDR1 and CDR2 (germline): LNHDA, SQIVND (reference sequence). This CDR3 comprises 14 residues. The CDR3 coding sequence is TGTGCCACCAGGGGGACAGCGAACACCGGGGAGCTGTTTTTT. This translates into CATRGTANTGELFF.

The chain combines TRBV15 with TRBJ2-7; 7 bases agree with TRBD1. The junction had 12 bases not matched to a gene; V was cut back by 2 bases and J by 5 bases. From germline, CDR1 is LNHNV and CDR2 YYDKDF (reference sequence). CDR3 length equals 16 residues. The CDR3 is CATSRPTGTVSHEQYF. CDR3 in DNA: TGTGCCACCAGCAGACCTACCGGGACAGTGTCCCACGAGCAGTACTTC.

This clone showed up just a few times. This chain uses TRBV9 with TRBJ2-2; TRBD2 matches at 10 bases. The CDR3 totals 16 residues. Germline loops: CDR1 SGDLS, CDR2 YYNGEE. V was clipped by 3 bases and J by 7 bases; unmatched bases: 9. Written as DNA, the CDR3 is TGTGCCAGCAGCGGGAGCGGGGGGGCCGAAAACGGGGAGCTGTTTTTT. Translation gives CASSGSGGAENGELFF.

J is TRBJ2-7 and V is TRBV7-8; D is uncertain. CDR3 length equals 13 residues. Trimming took off 0 bases at V and 7 bases at J, with 10 bases between the two ends. Germline-derived CDR1 and CDR2 are SGHVS and FQNEAQ. CDR3 protein: CASSLAPGSEQYF. CDR3 coding DNA: TGTGCCAGCAGCTTAGCGCCCGGGTCTGAGCAGTACTTC. The entire variable domain, with the rest obtained from reference TRBV7-8 and TRBJ2-7, is as follows: GAGVSQSPRYKVAKRGQDVALRCDPISGHVSLFWYQQALGQGPEFLTYFQNEAQLDKSGLPSDRFFAERPEGSVSTLKIQRTQQEDSAVYLCASSLAPGSEQYFGPGTRLTVT.

This clone was seen a handful of times. The chain joins TRBV7-8 to TRBJ1-2; tentatively, D is TRBD1 (6 bases). Germline V gene lookup returns CDR1 SGHVS and CDR2 FQNEAQ. V was clipped by 5 bases and J by 2 bases, with 9 bases between them. The CDR3 is 13 amino acids. The CDR3 region is CASSHTGNYGYTF. CDR3 coding DNA: TGTGCCAGCAGCCACACAGGGAACTATGGCTACACCTTC.

This clone was seen only a few times. The rearrangement joins TRBV10-2 to TRBJ1-5, with D possibly TRBD1 on 5 matching bases. With 4 bases removed from V and 2 bases from J, the gap between germline ends came to 12 bases. The CDR3 spans 15 residues. Germline CDR1 WSHSY, CDR2 SAAADI. CDR3 in amino acids: CASSVGASGNQPQHF. CDR3 in DNA: TGCGCCAGCAGTGTAGGGGCGTCAGGCAATCAGCCCCAGCATTTT.

The chain is built from TRBV11-2 and TRBJ2-3; 9 nucleotides line up with TRBD2. Germline V lookup: CDR1 SGHAT, CDR2 FQNNGV. V dropped 1 base and J dropped 8; count of bases not matched to a gene: 7. The CDR3 spans 15 residues. The CDR3 reads CASSLGLAAWATQYF. The DNA for the CDR3 is TGTGCCAGCAGCTTAGGACTAGCGGCCTGGGCTACGCAGTATTTT. Drawing the rest from reference TRBV11-2 and TRBJ2-3, the complete variable domain is EAGVAQSPRYKIIEKRQSVAFWCNPISGHATLYWYQQILGQGPKLLIQFQNNGVVDDSQLPKDRFSAERLKGVDSTLKIQPAKLEDSAVYLCASSLGLAAWATQYFGPGTRLTVL.

The J gene is TRBJ1-2, the V gene TRBV6-2 or TRBV6-3; a weak D match, TRBD1 (6 bases). CDR1 is MNHEY, CDR2 SVGEGT, per germline. V was pared by 2 bases and J by 3 bases, with 16 bases between. CDR3 length equals 16 residues. This CDR3 reads CASSYEGHQSDYGYTF. The CDR3 coding sequence is TGTGCCAGCAGTTACGAGGGACACCAGTCCGACTATGGCTACACCTTC.

The chain recombines TRBV19 with TRBJ1-4; D is perhaps TRBD1 (6 bases). Trimming left V 6 bases short and J 8 bases short, with 16 bases between. The CDR3 is 14 residues long. Germline loops: CDR1 LNHDA, CDR2 SQIVND (reference sequence). CDR3 nucleotides: TGTGCCAGTAGCATGACAGGAATTGAGGAAAAACTGTTTTTT. Protein sequence: CASSMTGIEEKLFF.

This clone was seen just once. This chain links TRBV4-1 with TRBJ1-3, with a tentative D call TRBD1 (5 bases). This CDR3 spans 14 amino acids. Germline loops: CDR1 MGHRA, CDR2 YSYEKL. V lost 5 bases and J lost 0, with 8 bases in between. CDR3 amino acids: CASSAGRSGNTIYF. CDR3 nucleotides: TGCGCCAGCAGCGCAGGGCGCTCTGGAAACACCATATATTTT.

At least ten counts were recorded for this clone. The rearrangement uses TRBV29-1 and TRBJ1-2; D gene unclear. V was pared by 3 bases and J by 9 bases, with 14 bases between. Germline values: CDR1 SQVTM, CDR2 ANQGSEA. The CDR3 extends over 12 amino acids. The chain's CDR3 is CSVDGWNGRYTF. CDR3 sequence (DNA): TGCAGCGTTGATGGGTGGAATGGGCGCTACACCTTC.

On this clone: This sample also contains other DNA sequences that code for the same CDR3. The V and J genes are TRBV12-3 or TRBV12-4 and TRBJ2-7, with D perhaps TRBD1 (5 bases). V lost 3 bases to trimming and J lost 1 base, with 7 bases between them. This CDR3 comprises 13 residues. The DNA for the CDR3 is TGTGCCAGCAGTTTTCCAGGGTCCTACGAGCAGTACTTC. Translated: CASSFPGSYEQYF.

Comments on this clone: Its ends do not fully match the called genes, so a read error is possible. V and J are TRBV7-8 and TRBJ1-1; 8 bases are a match to TRBD1. The germline V gene has CDR1 SGHVS and CDR2 FQNEAQ. The CDR3 spans 14 residues. The CDR3 is CASSPPETGERGDF. In DNA, the CDR3 is TGTGCCAGCAGTCCACCCGAGACAGGGGAGAGGGGCGACTTT. Together with reference TRBV7-8 and TRBJ1-1, the CDR3 gives the full variable domain: GAGVSQSPRYKVAKRGQDVALRCDPISGHVSLFWYQQALGQGPEFLTYFQNEAQLDKSGLPSDRFFAERPEGSVSTLKIQRTQQEDSAVYLCASSPPETGERGDFGQGTRLTVV.

The chain joins TRBV7-3 to TRBJ2-7; 7 bases align to TRBD1. With 5 bases clipped from V and 2 bases from J, the junction kept 6 bases outside the gene matches. The CDR3 is 14 residues long. Looked up from germline, CDR1 is SGHTA and CDR2 is FQGTGA. As DNA, the CDR3 is TGTGCCAGCAGCCCAACGACAGGGACCTACGAGCAGTACTTC. Its translation is CASSPTTGTYEQYF.

This clone appeared a single time. This chain connects TRBV18 to TRBJ1-1, with D unclear. The germline V gene encodes CDR1 KGHSH and CDR2 LQKENI. V was pared by 4 bases and J by 1 base, with 16 bases between. This CDR3 contains 16 residues. The CDR3 nucleotides are TGTGCCAGCTCACAAAGCGGGGTCGGGGAGAACACTGAAGCTTTCTTT. This codes for CASSQSGVGENTEAFF.

The rearrangement links TRBV13 to TRBJ1-1; D ambiguous. This CDR3 region has 14 residues. V lost 4 bases to trimming and J lost 1 base, with 10 bases between them. Per germline, CDR1 PRHDT and CDR2 FYEKMQ (reference sequence). CDR3 loop: CASSSNSGNTEAFF. CDR3 in DNA: TGTGCCAGCAGCTCCAACTCAGGGAACACTGAAGCTTTCTTT. The entire variable domain, with the rest obtained from reference TRBV13 and TRBJ1-1, is as follows: AAGVIQSPRHLIKEKRETATLKCYPIPRHDTVYWYQQGPGQDPQFLISFYEKMQSDKGSIPDRFSAQQFSDYHSELNMSSLELGDSALYFCASSSNSGNTEAFFGQGTRLTVV.

The table lists this clone with a few counts. The rearrangement uses TRBV11-2 and TRBJ2-5, with 16 bases matching TRBD2. The germline CDR1 and CDR2 sequences are SGHAT and FQNNGV. This CDR3 region has 17 residues. The J segment lost 2 bases and the V segment lost 3 bases, leaving 3 bases of the junction unmatched. CDR3 DNA sequence: TGTGCCAGCAGCTTGATGGGACTAGCGGGGGGGCAAGAGACCCAGTACTTC. It codes for CASSLMGLAGGQETQYF.

This sequence joins TRBV12-3 or TRBV12-4 and TRBJ1-2; no firm D call. Trimming took 7 bases from V and 6 from J, leaving 9 bases between them. This CDR3 region has 11 residues. The CDR3 bases are TGTGCCAGCACCCCCTTCGATGGCTACACCTTC. Translated, it gives CASTPFDGYTF.

The J gene is TRBJ2-6, the V gene TRBV6-4; the D gene is possibly TRBD1 (5 bases). Germline CDR1 and CDR2: MRHNA and SNTAGT. V was pared by 6 bases and J by 4 bases, with 7 bases between. There are 13 residues in the CDR3. DNA of the CDR3: TGTGCCAGCAGGGGGCCCGGGGCCAACGTCCTGACTTTC. Protein sequence: CASRGPGANVLTF.

Remarks on this clone: Other nucleotide sequences from this sample produce the same CDR3. The chain joins TRBV6-2 or TRBV6-3 to TRBJ1-2, with 9 bases matching TRBD1. J was trimmed by 8 bases and V by 2 bases; bases with no gene match: 9. Germline CDR1 and CDR2: MNHEY and SVGEGT. The CDR3 length is 15 residues. CDR3 loop: CASSYPGTGSYGYTF. The CDR3 DNA sequence: TGTGCCAGCAGTTACCCTGGGACAGGGAGTTACGGCTACACCTTC.

This clone has just a few counts. CDR3 DNA sequence: TGTGCCACCAGTGATGAGAGGGGGGGTGGCTACACCTTC. Translating gives CATSDERGGGYTF. The chain carries TRBV24-1 and TRBJ1-2; D perhaps matches TRBD1 (6 bases). V gave up 3 bases and J gave up 7 bases, with 11 bases separating them. Per the germline V gene, CDR1 is KGHDR and CDR2 is SFDVKD. The length of the CDR3 is 13 residues.

DNA for the CDR3: TGTGCCACCAGTGATTTCCCCGCTACCCCCGACAATGAGCAGTTCTTC. This gives the protein CATSDFPATPDNEQFF. This chain links TRBV24-1 with TRBJ2-1; D is undetermined. The V gene's germline CDR1 is KGHDR and CDR2 SFDVKD. The length of the CDR3 is 16 residues. Deletions cut 1 base from V and 5 bases from J, with 14 bases between.

V and J are TRBV5-1 and TRBJ1-6; possible D gene TRBD1, 6 bases. Germline V gene lookup returns CDR1 SGHRS and CDR2 YFSETQ. The CDR3 length is 17 residues. The germline V and J ends were trimmed by 0 bases and 7 bases, with 17 bases remaining between them. CDR3 loop: CASSLAAQGQHNSPLHF. As DNA, the CDR3 is TGCGCCAGCAGCTTGGCGGCCCAAGGACAGCACAATTCACCCCTCCACTTT.

V is TRBV6-4 and J is TRBJ2-3, with 11 bases identical to TRBD1. V was pared by 2 bases and J by 4 bases, with 2 bases of the junction left unmatched. CDR3 length: 15 residues. Looked up from germline, CDR1 is MRHNA and CDR2 is SNTAGT. CDR3 in amino acids: CASSDGTGGADTQYF. DNA for the CDR3: TGTGCCAGCAGTGACGGGACAGGGGGTGCAGATACGCAGTATTTT.

The J gene is TRBJ2-3, the V gene TRBV2, with D hard to call. Trimming pared 5 bases from V and 2 bases from J, leaving 11 bases between. The germline V gene has CDR1 SNHLY and CDR2 FYNNEI. The CDR3 totals 14 residues. In nucleotides, the CDR3 is TGTGCCAGCAGTTTGGGCAGCCACACAGATACGCAGTATTTT. It yields the protein CASSLGSHTDTQYF.